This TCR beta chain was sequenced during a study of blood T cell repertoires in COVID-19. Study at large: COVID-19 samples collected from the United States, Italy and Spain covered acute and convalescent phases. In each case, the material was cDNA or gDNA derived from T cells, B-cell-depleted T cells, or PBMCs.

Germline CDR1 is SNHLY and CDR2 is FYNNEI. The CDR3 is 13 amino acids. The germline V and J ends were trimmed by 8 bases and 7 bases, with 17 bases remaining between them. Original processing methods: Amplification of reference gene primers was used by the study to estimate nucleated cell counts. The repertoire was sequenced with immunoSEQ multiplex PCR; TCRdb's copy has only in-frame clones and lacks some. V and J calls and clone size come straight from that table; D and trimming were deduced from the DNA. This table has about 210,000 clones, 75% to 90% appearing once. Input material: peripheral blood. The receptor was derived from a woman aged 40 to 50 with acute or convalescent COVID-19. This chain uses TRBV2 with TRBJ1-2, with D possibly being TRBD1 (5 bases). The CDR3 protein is CASFTLQAGGYTF. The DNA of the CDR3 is TGTGCCAGCTTCACTTTACAGGCTGGTGGCTACACCTTC.